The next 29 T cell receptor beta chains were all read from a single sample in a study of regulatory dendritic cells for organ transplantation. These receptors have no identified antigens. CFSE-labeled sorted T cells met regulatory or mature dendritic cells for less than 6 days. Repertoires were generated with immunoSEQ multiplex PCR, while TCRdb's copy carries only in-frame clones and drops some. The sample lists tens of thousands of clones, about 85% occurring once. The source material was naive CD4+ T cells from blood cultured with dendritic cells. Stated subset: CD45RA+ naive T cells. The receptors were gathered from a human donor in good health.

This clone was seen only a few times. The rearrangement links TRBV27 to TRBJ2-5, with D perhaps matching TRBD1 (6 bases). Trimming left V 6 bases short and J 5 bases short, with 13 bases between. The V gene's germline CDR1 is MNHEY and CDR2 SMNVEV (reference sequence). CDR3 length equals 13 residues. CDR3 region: CASRGSGVETQYF. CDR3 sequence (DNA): TGTGCCAGCAGGGGTTCAGGGGTGGAGACCCAGTACTTC.

The CDR3, as DNA: TGCGCCAGCAGCCCTGGCGGGGAAGGTGGGTCCCAAGAGACCCAGTACTTC. Translating it yields CASSPGGEGGSQETQYF. The rearrangement joins TRBV5-1 to TRBJ2-5; TRBD2 is a possible D gene (6 bases). Trimming took off 4 bases at V and 1 base at J, with 20 bases between the two ends. Germline values: CDR1 SGHRS, CDR2 YFSETQ. The CDR3 length is 17 residues.

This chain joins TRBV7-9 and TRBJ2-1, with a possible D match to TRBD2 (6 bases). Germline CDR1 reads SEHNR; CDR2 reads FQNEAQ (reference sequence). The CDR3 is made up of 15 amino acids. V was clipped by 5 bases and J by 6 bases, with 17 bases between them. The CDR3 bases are TGTGCCAGCAGCAAACCGGGACTCCAGATCAATGAGCAGTTCTTC. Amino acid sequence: CASSKPGLQINEQFF.

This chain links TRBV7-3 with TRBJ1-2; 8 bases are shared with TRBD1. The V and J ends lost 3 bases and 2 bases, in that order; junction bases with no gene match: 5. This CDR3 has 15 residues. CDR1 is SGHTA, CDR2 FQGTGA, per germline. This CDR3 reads CASSFGAGGNYGYTF. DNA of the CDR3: TGTGCCAGCAGCTTTGGGGCAGGGGGCAACTATGGCTACACCTTC.

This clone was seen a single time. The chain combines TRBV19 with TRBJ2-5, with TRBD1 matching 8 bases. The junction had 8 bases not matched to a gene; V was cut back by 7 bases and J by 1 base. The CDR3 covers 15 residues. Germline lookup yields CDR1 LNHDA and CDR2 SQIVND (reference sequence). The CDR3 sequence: CASTQLGQGQETQYF. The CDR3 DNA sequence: TGTGCCAGTACCCAGCTAGGACAGGGCCAAGAGACCCAGTACTTC.

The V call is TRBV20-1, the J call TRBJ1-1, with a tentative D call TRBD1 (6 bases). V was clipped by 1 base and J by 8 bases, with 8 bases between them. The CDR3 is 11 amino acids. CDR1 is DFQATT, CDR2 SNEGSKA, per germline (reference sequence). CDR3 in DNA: TGCAGTGCTAGAGCCGGGACAGAAGCTTTCTTT. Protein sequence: CSARAGTEAFF.

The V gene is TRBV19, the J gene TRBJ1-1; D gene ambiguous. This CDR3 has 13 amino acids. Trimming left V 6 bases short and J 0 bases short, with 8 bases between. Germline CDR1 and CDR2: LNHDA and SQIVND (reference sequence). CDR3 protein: CASSRSLNTEAFF. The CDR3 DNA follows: TGTGCCAGTAGCCGGTCCCTGAACACTGAAGCTTTCTTT.

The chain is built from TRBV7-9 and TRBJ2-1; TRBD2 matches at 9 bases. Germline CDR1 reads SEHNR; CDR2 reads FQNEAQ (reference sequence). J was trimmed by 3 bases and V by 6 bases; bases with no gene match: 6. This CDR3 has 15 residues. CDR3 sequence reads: CASSFSGGYYNEQFF. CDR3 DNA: TGTGCCAGCAGTTTTAGCGGGGGATACTACAATGAGCAGTTCTTC.

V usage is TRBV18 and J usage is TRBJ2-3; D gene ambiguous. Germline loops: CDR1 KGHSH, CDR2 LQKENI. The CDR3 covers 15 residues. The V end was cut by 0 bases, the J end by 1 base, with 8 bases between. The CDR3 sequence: CASSPPGPGTDTQYF. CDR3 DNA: TGTGCCAGCTCACCACCTGGACCGGGCACAGATACGCAGTATTTT. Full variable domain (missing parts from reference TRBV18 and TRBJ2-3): NAGVMQNPRHLVRRRGQEARLRCSPMKGHSHVYWYRQLPEEGLKFMVYLQKENIIDESGMPKERFSAEFPKEGPSILRIQQVVRGDSAAYFCASSPPGPGTDTQYFGPGTRLTVL.

In nucleotides, the CDR3 is TGTGCCAGCAGCCAAGAAGGGTGGGGGGTAAGCGGGGAGCTGTTTTTT. Its translation is CASSQEGWGVSGELFF. The J gene is TRBJ2-2, the V gene TRBV4-2; maybe TRBD2 (6 bases). Germline CDR1 is LGHNA and CDR2 is YNFKEQ. This CDR3 spans 16 amino acids. V lost 0 bases to trimming and J lost 7 bases, with 15 bases between them.

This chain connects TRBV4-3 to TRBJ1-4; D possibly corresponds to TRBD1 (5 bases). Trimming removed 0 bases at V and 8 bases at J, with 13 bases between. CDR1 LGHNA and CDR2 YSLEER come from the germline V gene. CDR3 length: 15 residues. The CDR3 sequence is CASSQDRGSSEKLFF. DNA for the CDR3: TGCGCCAGCAGCCAAGATCGGGGGTCTTCGGAAAAACTGTTTTTT.

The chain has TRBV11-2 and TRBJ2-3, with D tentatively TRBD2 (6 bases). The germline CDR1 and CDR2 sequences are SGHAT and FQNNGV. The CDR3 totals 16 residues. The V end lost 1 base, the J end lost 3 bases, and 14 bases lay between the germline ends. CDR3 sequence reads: CASSLVGGVRTDTQYF. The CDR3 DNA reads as TGTGCCAGCAGCTTAGTAGGCGGGGTGCGGACAGATACGCAGTATTTT.

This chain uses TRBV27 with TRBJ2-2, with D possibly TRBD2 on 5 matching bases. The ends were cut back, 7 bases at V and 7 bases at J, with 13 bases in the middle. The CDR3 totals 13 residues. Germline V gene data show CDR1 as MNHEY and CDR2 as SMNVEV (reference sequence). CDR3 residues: CASNGFRGGELFF. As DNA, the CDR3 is TGTGCCAGCAACGGTTTCCGGGGCGGGGAGCTGTTTTTT.

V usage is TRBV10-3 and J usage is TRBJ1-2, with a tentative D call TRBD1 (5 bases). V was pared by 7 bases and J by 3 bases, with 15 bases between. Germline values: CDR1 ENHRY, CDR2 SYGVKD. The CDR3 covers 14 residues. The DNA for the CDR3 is TGTGCCATCACCAGGGATAGCAGGGACTATGGCTACACCTTC. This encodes CAITRDSRDYGYTF.

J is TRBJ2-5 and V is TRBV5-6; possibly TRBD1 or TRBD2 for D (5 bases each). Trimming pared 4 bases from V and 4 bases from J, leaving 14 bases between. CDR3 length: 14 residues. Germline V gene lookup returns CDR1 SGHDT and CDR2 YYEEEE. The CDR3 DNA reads TGTGCCAGCAGCCACGCAGGGAGCGGAGAGACCCAGTACTTC. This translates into CASSHAGSGETQYF.

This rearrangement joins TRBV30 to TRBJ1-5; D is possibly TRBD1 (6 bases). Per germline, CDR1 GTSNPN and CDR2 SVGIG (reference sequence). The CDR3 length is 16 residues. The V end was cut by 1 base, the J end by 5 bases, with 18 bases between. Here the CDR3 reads CAWSDPKLDRYQPQHF. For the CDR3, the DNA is TGTGCCTGGAGTGACCCGAAATTGGACAGATATCAGCCCCAGCATTTT.

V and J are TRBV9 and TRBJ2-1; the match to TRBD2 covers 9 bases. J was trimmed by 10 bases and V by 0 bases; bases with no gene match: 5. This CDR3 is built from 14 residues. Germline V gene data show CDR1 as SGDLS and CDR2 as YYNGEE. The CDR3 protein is CASSVGTSVGEQFF. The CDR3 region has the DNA TGTGCCAGCAGCGTAGGGACTAGCGTGGGGGAGCAGTTCTTC.

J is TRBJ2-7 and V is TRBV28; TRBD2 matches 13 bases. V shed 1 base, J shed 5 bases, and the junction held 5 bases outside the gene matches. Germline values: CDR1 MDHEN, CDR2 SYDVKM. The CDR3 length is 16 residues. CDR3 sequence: CASSLLGTSGIHEQYF. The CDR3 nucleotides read TGTGCCAGCAGTTTATTGGGGACTAGCGGGATCCACGAGCAGTACTTC.

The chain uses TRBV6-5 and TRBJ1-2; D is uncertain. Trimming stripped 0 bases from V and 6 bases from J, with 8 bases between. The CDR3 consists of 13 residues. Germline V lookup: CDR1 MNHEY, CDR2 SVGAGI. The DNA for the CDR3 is TGTGCCAGCAGTTACTCGACCGGGGATGGCTACACCTTC. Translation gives CASSYSTGDGYTF.

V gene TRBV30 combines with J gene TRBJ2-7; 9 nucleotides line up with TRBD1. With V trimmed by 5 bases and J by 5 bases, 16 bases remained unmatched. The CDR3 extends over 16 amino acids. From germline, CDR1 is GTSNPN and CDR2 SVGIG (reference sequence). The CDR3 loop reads CAWGPAPGTGYDEQYF. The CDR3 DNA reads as TGTGCCTGGGGCCCCGCTCCCGGGACAGGGTATGACGAGCAGTACTTC.

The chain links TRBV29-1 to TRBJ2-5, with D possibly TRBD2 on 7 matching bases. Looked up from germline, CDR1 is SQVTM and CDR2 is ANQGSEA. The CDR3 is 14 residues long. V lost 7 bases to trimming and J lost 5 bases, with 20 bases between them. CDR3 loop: CSARERGGRETQYF. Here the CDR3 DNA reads TGCAGCGCCAGAGAGCGCGGGGGCCGGGAGACCCAGTACTTC.

CDR3 amino acids: CASSQDLALAGTDTQYF. The CDR3 DNA is TGTGCCAGCAGCCAAGATCTGGCACTAGCGGGCACAGATACGCAGTATTTT. The chain has TRBV14 and TRBJ2-3; 8 bases fit TRBD2. Germline lookup yields CDR1 SGHDN and CDR2 FVKESK. The CDR3 loop spans 17 amino acids. The junction had 6 bases not matched to a gene; V was cut back by 0 bases and J by 1 base. The whole variable domain, remainder taken from reference TRBV14 and TRBJ2-3, is EAGVTQFPSHSVIEKGQTVTLRCDPISGHDNLYWYRRVMGKEIKFLLHFVKESKQDESGMPNNRFLAERTGGTYSTLKVQPAELEDSGVYFCASSQDLALAGTDTQYFGPGTRLTVL.

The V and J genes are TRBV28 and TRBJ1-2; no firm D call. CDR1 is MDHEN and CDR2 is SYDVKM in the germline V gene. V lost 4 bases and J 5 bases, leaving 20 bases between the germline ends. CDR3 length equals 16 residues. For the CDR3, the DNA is TGTGCCAGCAGTTCGGCGGGGTCAGGCGAGAGGTATGGCTACACCTTC. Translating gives CASSSAGSGERYGYTF.

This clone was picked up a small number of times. The CDR3 region is CASSLNAGEISGNTIYF. The CDR3 DNA reads TGTGCCAGCTCACTTAACGCAGGGGAAATCTCTGGAAACACCATATATTTT. The V call is TRBV18, the J call TRBJ1-3; a possible D gene is TRBD1 (6 bases). Germline V lookup: CDR1 KGHSH, CDR2 LQKENI. The CDR3 has 17 residues. Deletions cut 4 bases from V and 0 bases from J, with 16 bases between.

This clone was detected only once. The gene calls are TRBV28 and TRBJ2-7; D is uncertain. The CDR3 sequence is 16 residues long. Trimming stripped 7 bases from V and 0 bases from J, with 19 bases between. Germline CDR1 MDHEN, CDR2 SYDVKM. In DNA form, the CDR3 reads TGTGCCAGCACGGGTCCCCCGGGCTTTAGCTCCTACGAGCAGTACTTC. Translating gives CASTGPPGFSSYEQYF. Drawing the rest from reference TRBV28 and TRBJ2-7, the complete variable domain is DVKVTQSSRYLVKRTGEKVFLECVQDMDHENMFWYRQDPGLGLRLIYFSYDVKMKEKGDIPEGYSVSREKKERFSLILESASTNQTSMYLCASTGPPGFSSYEQYFGPGTRLTVT.

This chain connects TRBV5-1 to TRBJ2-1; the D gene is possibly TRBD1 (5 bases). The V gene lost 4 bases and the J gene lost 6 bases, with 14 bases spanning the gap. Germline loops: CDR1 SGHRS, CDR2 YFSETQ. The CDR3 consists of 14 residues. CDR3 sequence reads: CASSPEGDRNEQFF. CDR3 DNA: TGCGCCAGCAGCCCAGAAGGGGATCGCAATGAGCAGTTCTTC.

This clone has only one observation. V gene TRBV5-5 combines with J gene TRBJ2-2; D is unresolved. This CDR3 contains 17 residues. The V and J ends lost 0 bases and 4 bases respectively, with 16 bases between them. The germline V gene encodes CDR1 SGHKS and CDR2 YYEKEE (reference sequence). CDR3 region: CASSLVASTLGTGELFF. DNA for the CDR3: TGTGCCAGCAGCTTGGTGGCTAGTACCTTGGGCACCGGGGAGCTGTTTTTT.

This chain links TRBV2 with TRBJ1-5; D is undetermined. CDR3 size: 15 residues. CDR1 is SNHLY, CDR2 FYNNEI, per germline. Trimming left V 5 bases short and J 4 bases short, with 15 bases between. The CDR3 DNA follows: TGTGCCAGCAGTCAATCCGGGCCCCAGAATCAGCCCCAGCATTTT. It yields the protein CASSQSGPQNQPQHF.

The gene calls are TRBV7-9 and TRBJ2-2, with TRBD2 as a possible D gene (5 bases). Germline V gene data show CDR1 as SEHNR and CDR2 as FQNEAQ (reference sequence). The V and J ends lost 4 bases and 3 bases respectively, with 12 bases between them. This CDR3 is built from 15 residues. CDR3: CASSSVLADTGELFF. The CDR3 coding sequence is TGTGCCAGCAGCTCTGTCCTAGCAGACACCGGGGAGCTGTTTTTT.